This TCR beta chain originates from a study of shared clonotypes between healthy human individuals. Study context: Three plates were used per donor for CD4 naive, three for CD4 memory, two for CD8 naive and one for CD8 memory.

Each replicate PCR on the sorted subsets used roughly 200 ng DNA (approximately 33,000 T cell genomes). Per the original data handling: Filtering was not the same, since immunoSEQ gave junction-only sequences without quality scores. TCRdb's table, derived via immunoSEQ multiplex PCR, lists solely in-frame clones and lacks some. D and trimming were read from the DNA, whereas the V and J calls and clone size are those reported in that table. Here the sample spans roughly 2,000,000 clones, just over 90% being singletons. Of note for this clone: Its antigen is undetermined.

Cells designated naive CD8 were CD45RO-negative and were positively selected for CCR7, with terminally differentiated effector memory CD45RA+ cells excluded. Study-level points and caveats: Blood alone was sampled, and tissue repertoires likely differ.

This CDR3 has 15 amino acids. V was shortened by 3 bases and J by 1 base, with 10 bases between the two germline ends. Germline CDR1 is MNHEY and CDR2 is SMNVEV (reference sequence). Sequenced sample: naive CD8+ T cells from PBMCs. The TCR originated in a man between 18 and 35 years old in good health. Some clones in this sample may be carry-over from other donors' samples. V gene TRBV27 combines with J gene TRBJ1-5; possible D gene TRBD1, 6 bases. CDR3 in amino acids: CASSLLTGSNQPQHF. The CDR3, as DNA: TGTGCCAGCAGTTTGCTAACAGGGAGCAATCAGCCCCAGCATTTT.